This TCR beta chain emerged from a study of blood T cell repertoires in COVID-19. Across the study: Donors in the United States, Italy and Spain gave samples during acute or convalescent COVID-19. The cDNA or gDNA used as material had been derived from T cells, B-cell-depleted T cells, or PBMCs.

The V gene end was trimmed by 1 base and the J gene end by 6 bases; junction bases not matched to a gene: 10. From germline, CDR1 is LGHDT and CDR2 YNNKEL (reference sequence). The CDR3 loop spans 16 amino acids. In the original workflow: Reference gene primers were amplified, and this amplification served to estimate nucleated cell counts. Profiled with immunoSEQ multiplex PCR; TCRdb holds only in-frame clones, not every one. The V and J calls and the clone size are those of that table, but D and trimming were determined from the DNA. The sample includes fewer than 85,000 clones, approximately 81% seen only once; the top ten take nearly 5%.

This clonotype was sampled from a woman of 80 years or more with active or convalescent COVID-19. What was sequenced was peripheral blood. The chain joins TRBV3-1 (or the pseudogene TRBV3-2) to TRBJ2-7, with TRBD2 matching 9 bases. The CDR3 coding sequence is TGTGCCAGCAGCCAAGCCCTGCTAGCGGGATCGTTCGAGCAGTACTTC. It translates to CASSQALLAGSFEQYF.